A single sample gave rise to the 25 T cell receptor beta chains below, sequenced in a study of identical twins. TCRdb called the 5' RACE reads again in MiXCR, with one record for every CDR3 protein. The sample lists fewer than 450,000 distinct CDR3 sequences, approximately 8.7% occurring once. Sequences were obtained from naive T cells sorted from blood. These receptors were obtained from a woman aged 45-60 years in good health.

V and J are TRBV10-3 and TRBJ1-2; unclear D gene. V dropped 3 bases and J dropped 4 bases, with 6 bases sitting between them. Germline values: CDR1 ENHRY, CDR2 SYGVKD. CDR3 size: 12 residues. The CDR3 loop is CAISDESYGYTF. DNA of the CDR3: TGTGCCATCAGTGATGAAAGCTATGGCTACACCTTC.

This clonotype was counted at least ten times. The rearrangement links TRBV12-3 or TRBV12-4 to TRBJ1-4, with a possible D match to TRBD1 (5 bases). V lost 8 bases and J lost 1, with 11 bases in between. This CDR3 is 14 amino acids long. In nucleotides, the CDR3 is TGTGCCAGCGGTCAGGGAGGAACTAATGAAAAACTGTTTTTT. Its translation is CASGQGGTNEKLFF.

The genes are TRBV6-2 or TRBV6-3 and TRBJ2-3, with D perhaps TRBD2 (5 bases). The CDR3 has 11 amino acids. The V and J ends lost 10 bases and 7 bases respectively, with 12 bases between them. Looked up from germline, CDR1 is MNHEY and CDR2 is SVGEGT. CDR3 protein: CATRAGHTQYF. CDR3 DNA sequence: TGTGCCACACGTGCGGGCCATACGCAGTATTTT.

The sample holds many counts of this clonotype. Written as DNA, the CDR3 is TGCGCCAGCAGCTGGGCGGAGAACACTGAAGCTTTCTTT. Translation: CASSWAENTEAFF. This chain connects TRBV5-1 to TRBJ1-1; D is unclear. The germline V gene encodes CDR1 SGHRS and CDR2 YFSETQ. CDR3 length: 13 amino acids. V was pared by 3 bases and J by 1 base, with 7 bases between.

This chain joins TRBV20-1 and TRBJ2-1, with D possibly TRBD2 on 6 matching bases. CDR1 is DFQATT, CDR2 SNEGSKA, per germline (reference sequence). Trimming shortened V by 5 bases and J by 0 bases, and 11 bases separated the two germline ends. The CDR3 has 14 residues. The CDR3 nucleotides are TGCAGTGCTTTAGCGGCTAGCTCCTACAATGAGCAGTTCTTC. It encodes CSALAASSYNEQFF.

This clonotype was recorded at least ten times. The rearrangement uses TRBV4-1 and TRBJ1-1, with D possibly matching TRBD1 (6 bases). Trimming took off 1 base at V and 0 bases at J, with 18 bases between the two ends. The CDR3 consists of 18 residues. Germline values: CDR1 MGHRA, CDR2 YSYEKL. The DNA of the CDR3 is TGCGCCAGCAGCCAAGTAGCGGGGGCTATGAGGATGAACACTGAAGCTTTCTTT. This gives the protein CASSQVAGAMRMNTEAFF.

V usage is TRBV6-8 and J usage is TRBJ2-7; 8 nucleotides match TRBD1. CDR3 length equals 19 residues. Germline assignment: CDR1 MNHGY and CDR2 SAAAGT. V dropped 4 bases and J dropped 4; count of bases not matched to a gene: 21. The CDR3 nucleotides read TGTGCCAGCAGTTTATGCCGGGACAGGACCAATTTTACCCGTTACGAGCAGTACGTC. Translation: CASSLCRDRTNFTRYEQYV.

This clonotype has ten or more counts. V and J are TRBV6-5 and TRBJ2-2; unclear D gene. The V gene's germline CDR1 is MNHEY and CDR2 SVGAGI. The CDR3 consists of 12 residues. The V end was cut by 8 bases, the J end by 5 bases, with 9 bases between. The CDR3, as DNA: TGTGCCAGCGGCCTCGGGACCGGGGAGCTGTTTTTT. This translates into CASGLGTGELFF.

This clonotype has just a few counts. The CDR3 coding sequence is TGTGCCAGTATTGGGGGAGAGACCCAGTACTTC. It encodes CASIGGETQYF. V and J are TRBV7-9 and TRBJ2-5; D may be TRBD1 or TRBD2 (5 bases each). V lost 9 bases and J lost 4, with 9 bases in between. Germline assignment: CDR1 SEHNR and CDR2 FQNEAQ (reference sequence). The CDR3 covers 11 residues.

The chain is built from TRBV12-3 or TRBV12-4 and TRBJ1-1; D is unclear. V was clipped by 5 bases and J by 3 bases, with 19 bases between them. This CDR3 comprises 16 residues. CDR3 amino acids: CASSGGGRWKDTEAFF. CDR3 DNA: TGTGCCAGCAGTGGAGGAGGGCGCTGGAAGGACACTGAAGCTTTCTTT.

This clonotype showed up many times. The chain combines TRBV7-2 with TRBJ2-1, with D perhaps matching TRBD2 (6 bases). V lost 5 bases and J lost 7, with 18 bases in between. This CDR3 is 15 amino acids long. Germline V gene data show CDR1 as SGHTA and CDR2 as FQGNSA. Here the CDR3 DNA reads TGTGCCAGCAGCCCCCCTGGGGGGAGTAAGAATGAGCAGTTCTTC. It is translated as CASSPPGGSKNEQFF. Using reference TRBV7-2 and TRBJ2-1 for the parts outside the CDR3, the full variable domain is GAGVSQSPSNKVTEKGKDVELRCDPISGHTALYWYRQSLGQGLEFLIYFQGNSAPDKSGLPSDRFSAERTGGSVSTLTIQRTQQEDSAVYLCASSPPGGSKNEQFFGPGTRLTVL.

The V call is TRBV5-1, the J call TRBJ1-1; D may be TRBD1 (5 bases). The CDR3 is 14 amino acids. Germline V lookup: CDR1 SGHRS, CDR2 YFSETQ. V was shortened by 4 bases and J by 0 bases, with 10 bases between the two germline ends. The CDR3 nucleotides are TGCGCCAGCAGCGCACAGACAGTGAACACTGAAGCTTTCTTT. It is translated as CASSAQTVNTEAFF.

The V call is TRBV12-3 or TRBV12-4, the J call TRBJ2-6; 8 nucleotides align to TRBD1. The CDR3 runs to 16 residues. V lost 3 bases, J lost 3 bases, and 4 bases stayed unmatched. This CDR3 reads CASSFSGGGGANVLTF. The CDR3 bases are TGTGCCAGCAGTTTCTCAGGGGGCGGTGGGGCCAACGTCCTGACTTTC.

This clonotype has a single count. CDR3 loop: CASSLALISGSYNEQFF. For the CDR3, the DNA is TGTGCCAGCAGCTTAGCGCTCATTAGCGGCTCCTACAATGAGCAGTTCTTC. The gene calls are TRBV7-6 and TRBJ2-1; a weak D match, TRBD2 (6 bases). The ends were cut back, 0 bases at V and 0 bases at J, with 12 bases in the middle. This CDR3 region has 17 residues. Germline V gives CDR1 SGHVS, CDR2 FNYEAQ.

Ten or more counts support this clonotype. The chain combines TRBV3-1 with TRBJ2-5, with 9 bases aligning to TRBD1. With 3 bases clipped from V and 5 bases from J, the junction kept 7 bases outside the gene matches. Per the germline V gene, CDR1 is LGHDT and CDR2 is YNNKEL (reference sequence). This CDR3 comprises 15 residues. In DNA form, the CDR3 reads TGTGCCAGCAGCCAGGCCGGGACAGGGATTGAGACCCAGTACTTC. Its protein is CASSQAGTGIETQYF.

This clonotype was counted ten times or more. The CDR3 nucleotides are TGCGCCAGCAGCTCGCCCGGGACTAGCGGCCATTGGTACAATGAGCAGTTCTTC. It yields the protein CASSSPGTSGHWYNEQFF. The rearrangement joins TRBV5-1 to TRBJ2-1, with 11 bases aligning to TRBD2. Germline values: CDR1 SGHRS, CDR2 YFSETQ. J gave up 4 bases and V 3 bases, and 12 bases lay outside the gene matches. The CDR3 contains 18 residues.

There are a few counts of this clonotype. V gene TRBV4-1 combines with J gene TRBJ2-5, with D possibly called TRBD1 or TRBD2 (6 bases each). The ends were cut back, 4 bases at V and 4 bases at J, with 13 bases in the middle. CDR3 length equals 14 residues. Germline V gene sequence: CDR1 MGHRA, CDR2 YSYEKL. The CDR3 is CASSPMGGPETQYF. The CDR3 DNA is TGCGCCAGCAGCCCTATGGGGGGCCCAGAGACCCAGTACTTC.

CDR3: CAISGLAGTDTQYF. CDR3 bases: TGTGCCATCAGCGGACTAGCGGGCACAGATACGCAGTATTTT. The rearrangement uses TRBV10-3 and TRBJ2-3; the match to TRBD2 covers 10 bases. From germline, CDR1 is ENHRY and CDR2 SYGVKD. This CDR3 comprises 14 residues. J was trimmed by 1 base and V by 6 bases; bases with no gene match: 1.

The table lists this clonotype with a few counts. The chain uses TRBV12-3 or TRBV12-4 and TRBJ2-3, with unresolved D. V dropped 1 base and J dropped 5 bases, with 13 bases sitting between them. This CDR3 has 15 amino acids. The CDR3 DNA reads TGTGCCAGCAGTTTAGAAGATCTTGTGGGAGATACGCAGTATTTT. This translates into CASSLEDLVGDTQYF.

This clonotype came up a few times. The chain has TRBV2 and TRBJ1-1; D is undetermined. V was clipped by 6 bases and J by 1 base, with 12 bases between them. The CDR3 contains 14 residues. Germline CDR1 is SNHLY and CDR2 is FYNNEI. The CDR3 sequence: CASRDSGGNTEAFF. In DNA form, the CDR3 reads TGTGCCAGCAGAGACTCCGGAGGGAACACTGAAGCTTTCTTT.

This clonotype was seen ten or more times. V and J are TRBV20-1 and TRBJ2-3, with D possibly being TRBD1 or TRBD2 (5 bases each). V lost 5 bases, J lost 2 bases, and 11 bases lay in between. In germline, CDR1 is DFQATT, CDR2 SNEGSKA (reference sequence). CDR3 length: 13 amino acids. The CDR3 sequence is CSAGEGLTDTQYF. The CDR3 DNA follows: TGCAGTGCTGGCGAGGGGCTCACAGATACGCAGTATTTT.

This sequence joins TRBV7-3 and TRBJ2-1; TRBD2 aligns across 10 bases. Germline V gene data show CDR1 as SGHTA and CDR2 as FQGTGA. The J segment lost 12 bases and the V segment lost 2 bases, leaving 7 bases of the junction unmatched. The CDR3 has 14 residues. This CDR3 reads CASSLASGSITQFF. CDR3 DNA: TGTGCCAGCAGCTTAGCTAGCGGGAGCATCACGCAGTTCTTC.

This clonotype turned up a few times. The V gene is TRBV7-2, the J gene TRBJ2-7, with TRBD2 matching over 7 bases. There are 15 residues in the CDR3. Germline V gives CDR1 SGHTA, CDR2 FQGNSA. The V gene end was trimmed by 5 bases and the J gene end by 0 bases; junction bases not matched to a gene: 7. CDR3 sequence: CASSPSGVSSYEQYF. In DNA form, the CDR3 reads TGTGCCAGCAGCCCCAGCGGGGTATCCTCCTACGAGCAGTACTTC.

CDR3 in DNA: TGTGCCAGCAGCTTTAAGCAGACTACGGACGAGCAGTACTTC. Its protein product is CASSFKQTTDEQYF. The rearrangement joins TRBV7-9 to TRBJ2-7, with D possibly TRBD2 on 5 matching bases. The CDR3 spans 14 residues. V was cut by 3 bases and J by 5 bases, with 14 bases left in between. Germline assignment: CDR1 SEHNR and CDR2 FQNEAQ (reference sequence).

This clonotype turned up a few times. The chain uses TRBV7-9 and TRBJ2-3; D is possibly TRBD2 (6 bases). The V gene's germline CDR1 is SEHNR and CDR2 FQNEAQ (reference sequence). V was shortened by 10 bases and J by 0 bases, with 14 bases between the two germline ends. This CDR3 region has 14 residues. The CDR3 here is CATHLRDSTDTQYF. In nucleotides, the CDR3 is TGTGCCACACATTTGCGGGATAGCACAGATACGCAGTATTTT. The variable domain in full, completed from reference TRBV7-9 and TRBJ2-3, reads DTGVSQNPRHKITKRGQNVTFRCDPISEHNRLYWYRQTLGQGPEFLTYFQNEAQLEKSRLLSDRFSAERPKGSFSTLEIQRTEQGDSAMYLCATHLRDSTDTQYFGPGTRLTVL.